The T cell receptor beta chain described here comes from a study of T cell repertoires in cytomegalovirus infection. Study summary: Public TCR beta signatures provided an indication of both CMV infection and a matching HLA type.

Findings and limits, study-wide: Adding up the frequency of public TCR beta families identified people who carried CMV plus the relevant HLA.

This clonotype has a count of ten or more. As yet, its antigen is unknown. V shed 5 bases, J shed 2 bases, and the junction held 3 bases outside the gene matches. This CDR3 comprises 15 residues. Germline CDR1 SGHAT, CDR2 FQNNGV. MiXCR, run by TCRdb on the reads, gives a single entry per CDR3 protein. Of 250,000 or so distinct CDR3 sequences in the sample, more than 9% were seen once. The rearrangement joins TRBV11-2 to TRBJ2-1; 10 nucleotides match TRBD2. The receptor's source is a human donor in good health (CMV status not recorded). Some clones in this sample may be carry-over from other donors' samples. The specimen was PBMCs. CDR3 DNA: TGTGCCAGCAGCCTACTAGCGGGGACCTACAATGAGCAGTTCTTC. Translation gives CASSLLAGTYNEQFF.